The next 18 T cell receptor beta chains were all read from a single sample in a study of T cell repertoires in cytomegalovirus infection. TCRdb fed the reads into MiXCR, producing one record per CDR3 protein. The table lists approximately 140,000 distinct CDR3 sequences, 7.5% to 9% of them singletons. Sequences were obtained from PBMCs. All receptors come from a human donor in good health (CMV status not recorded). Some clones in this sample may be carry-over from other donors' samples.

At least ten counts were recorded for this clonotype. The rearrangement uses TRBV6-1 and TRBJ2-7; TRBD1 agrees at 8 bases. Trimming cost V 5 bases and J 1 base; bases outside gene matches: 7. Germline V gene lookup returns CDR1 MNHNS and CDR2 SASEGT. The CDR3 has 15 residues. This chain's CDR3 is CASSPWDRTSYEQYF. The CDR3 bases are TGTGCCAGCAGTCCATGGGACAGGACGTCCTACGAGCAGTACTTC.

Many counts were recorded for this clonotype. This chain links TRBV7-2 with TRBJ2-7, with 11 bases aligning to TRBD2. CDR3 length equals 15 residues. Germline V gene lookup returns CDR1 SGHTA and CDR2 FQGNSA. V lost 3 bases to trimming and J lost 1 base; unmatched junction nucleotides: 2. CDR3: CASSLTSGASYEQYV. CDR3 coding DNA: TGTGCCAGCAGCTTGACTAGCGGGGCGTCCTACGAGCAGTACGTC.

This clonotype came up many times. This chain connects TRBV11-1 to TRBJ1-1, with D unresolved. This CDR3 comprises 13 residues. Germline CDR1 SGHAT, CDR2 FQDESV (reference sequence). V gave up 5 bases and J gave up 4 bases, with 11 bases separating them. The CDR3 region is CASSPVGFTEAFF. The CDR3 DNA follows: TGTGCCAGCAGCCCCGTCGGATTCACTGAAGCTTTCTTT. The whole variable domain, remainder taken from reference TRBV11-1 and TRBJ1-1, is EAEVAQSPRYKITEKSQAVAFWCDPISGHATLYWYRQILGQGPELLVQFQDESVVDDSQLPKDRFSAERLKGVDSTLKIQPAELGDSAMYLCASSPVGFTEAFFGQGTRLTVV.

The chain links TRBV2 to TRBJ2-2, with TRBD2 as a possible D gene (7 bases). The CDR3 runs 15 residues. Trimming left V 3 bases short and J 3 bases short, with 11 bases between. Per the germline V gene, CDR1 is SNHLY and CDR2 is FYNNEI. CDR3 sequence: CASSERGRDTGELFF. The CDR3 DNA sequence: TGTGCCAGCAGTGAGCGGGGGCGGGACACCGGGGAGCTGTTTTTT.

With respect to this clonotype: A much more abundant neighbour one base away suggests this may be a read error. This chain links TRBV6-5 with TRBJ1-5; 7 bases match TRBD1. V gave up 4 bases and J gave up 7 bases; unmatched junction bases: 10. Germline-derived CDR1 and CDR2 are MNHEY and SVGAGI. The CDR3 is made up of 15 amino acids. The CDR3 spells CASSSGGTDKQPQHF. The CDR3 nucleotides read TGTGCCAGCAGTTCCGGCGGGACAGACAAACAGCCCCAGCATTTT.

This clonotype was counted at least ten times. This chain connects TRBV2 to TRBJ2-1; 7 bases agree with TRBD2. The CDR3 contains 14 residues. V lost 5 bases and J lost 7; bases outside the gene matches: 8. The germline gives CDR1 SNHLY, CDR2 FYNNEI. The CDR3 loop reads CASSSGGGINEQFF. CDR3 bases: TGTGCCAGCAGTTCTGGCGGGGGAATTAATGAGCAGTTCTTC.

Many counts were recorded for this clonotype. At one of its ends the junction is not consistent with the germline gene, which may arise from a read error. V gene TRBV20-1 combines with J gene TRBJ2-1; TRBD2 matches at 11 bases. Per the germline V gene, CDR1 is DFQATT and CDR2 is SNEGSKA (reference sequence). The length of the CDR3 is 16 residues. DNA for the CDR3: TGCAGTGCCTCGGAGGCACTAGCGGGGGTCTCCAATGTGCAGTTCTTC. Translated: CSASEALAGVSNVQFF.

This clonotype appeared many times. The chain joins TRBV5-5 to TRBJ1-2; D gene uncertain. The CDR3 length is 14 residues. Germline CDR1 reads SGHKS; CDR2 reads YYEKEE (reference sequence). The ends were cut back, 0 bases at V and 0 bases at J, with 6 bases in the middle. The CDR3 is CASSLDISNYGYTF. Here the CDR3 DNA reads TGTGCCAGCAGCTTGGACATATCTAACTATGGCTACACCTTC.

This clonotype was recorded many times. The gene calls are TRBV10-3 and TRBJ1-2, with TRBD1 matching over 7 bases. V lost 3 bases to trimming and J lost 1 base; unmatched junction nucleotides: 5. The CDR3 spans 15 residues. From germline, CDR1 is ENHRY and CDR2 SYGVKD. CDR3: CAISDSGGFNYGYTF. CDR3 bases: TGTGCCATCAGTGACTCAGGGGGGTTTAACTATGGCTACACCTTC.

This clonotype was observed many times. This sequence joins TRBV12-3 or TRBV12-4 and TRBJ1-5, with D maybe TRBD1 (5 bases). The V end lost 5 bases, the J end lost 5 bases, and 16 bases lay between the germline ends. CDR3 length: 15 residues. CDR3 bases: TGTGCCAGCAGTCGAGACGGGAGAGGGGATCAGCCCCAGCATTTT. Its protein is CASSRDGRGDQPQHF.

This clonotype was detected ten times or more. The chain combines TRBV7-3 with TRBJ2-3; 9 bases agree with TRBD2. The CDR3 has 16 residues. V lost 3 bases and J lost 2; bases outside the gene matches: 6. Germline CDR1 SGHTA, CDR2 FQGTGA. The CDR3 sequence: CASSLSGGSVTDTQYF. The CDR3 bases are TGTGCCAGCAGCTTGAGCGGGGGGTCCGTCACAGATACGCAGTATTTT.

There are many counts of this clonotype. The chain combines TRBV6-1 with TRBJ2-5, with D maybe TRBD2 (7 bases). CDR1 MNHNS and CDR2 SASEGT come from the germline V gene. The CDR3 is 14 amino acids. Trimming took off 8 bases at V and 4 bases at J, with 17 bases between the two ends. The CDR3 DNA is TGTGCCAGCTTTGGGGGGGGCGACCCAGAGACCCAGTACTTC. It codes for CASFGGGDPETQYF.

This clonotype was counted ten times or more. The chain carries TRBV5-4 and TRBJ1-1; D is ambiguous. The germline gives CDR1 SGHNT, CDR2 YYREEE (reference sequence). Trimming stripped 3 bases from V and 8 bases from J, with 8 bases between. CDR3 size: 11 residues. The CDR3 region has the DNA TGTGCCAGCAGCTCCGACTCCGAAGCTTTCTTT. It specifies CASSSDSEAFF. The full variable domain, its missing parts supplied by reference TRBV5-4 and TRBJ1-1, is ETGVTQSPTHLIKTRGQQVTLRCSSQSGHNTVSWYQQALGQGPQFIFQYYREEENGRGNFPPRFSGLQFPNYSSELNVNALELDDSALYLCASSSDSEAFFGQGTRLTVV.

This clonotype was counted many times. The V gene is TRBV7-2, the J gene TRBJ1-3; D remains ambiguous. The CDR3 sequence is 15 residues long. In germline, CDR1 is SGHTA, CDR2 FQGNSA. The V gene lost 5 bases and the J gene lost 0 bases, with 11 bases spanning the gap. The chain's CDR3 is CASSLGPSSGNTIYF. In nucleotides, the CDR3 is TGTGCCAGCAGCCTCGGCCCAAGCTCTGGAAACACCATATATTTT.

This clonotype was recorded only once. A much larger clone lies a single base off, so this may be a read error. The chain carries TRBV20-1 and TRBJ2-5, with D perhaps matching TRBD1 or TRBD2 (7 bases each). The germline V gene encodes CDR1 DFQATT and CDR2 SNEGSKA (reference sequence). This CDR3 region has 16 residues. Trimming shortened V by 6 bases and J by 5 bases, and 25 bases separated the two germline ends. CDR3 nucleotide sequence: TGCAGTGCCCAGTCCCAGGGGGGGGGAACCAGGGAGACCCAGTACTTC. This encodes CSAQSQGGGTRETQYF.

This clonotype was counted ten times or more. The CDR3 region is CASSYPFGQETQYF. Written as DNA, the CDR3 is TGTGCCAGCAGTTACCCATTCGGCCAAGAGACCCAGTACTTC. J is TRBJ2-5 and V is TRBV6-6; D is uncertain. V shed 2 bases and J shed 1 base, with 8 bases lying between them. Germline V gene data show CDR1 as MNHNY and CDR2 as SVGAGI (reference sequence). This CDR3 spans 14 amino acids.

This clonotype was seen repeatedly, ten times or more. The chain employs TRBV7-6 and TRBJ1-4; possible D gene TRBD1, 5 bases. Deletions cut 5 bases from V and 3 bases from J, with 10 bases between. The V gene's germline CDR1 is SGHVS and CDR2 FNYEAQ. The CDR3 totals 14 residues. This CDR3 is CASSPRAANEKLFF. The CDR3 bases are TGTGCCAGCAGCCCCAGGGCGGCTAATGAAAAACTGTTTTTT. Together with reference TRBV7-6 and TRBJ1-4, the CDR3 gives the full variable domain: GAGVSQSPRYKVTKRGQDVALRCDPISGHVSLYWYRQALGQGPEFLTYFNYEAQQDKSGLPNDRFSAERPEGSISTLTIQRTEQRDSAMYRCASSPRAANEKLFFGSGTQLSVL.

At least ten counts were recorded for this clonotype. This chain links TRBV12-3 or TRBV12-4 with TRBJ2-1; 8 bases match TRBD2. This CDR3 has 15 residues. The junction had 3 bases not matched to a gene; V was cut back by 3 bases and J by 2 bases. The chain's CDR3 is CASSFGGGPYNEQFF. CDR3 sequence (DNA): TGTGCCAGCAGTTTCGGGGGGGGCCCCTACAATGAGCAGTTCTTC.